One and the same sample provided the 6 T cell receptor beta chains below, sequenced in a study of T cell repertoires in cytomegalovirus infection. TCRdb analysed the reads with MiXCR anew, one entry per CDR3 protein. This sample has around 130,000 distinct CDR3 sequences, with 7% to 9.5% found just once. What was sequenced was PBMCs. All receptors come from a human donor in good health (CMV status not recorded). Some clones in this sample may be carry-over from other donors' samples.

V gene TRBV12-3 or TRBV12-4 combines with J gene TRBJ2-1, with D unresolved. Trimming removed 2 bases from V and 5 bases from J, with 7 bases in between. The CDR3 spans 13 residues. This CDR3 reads CASSLSRNNEQFF. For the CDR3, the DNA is TGTGCCAGCAGTTTATCCCGGAACAATGAGCAGTTCTTC.

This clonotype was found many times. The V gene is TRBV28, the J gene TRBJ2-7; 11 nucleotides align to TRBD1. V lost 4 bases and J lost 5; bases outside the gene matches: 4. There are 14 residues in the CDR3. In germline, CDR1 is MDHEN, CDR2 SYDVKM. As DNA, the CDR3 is TGTGCCAGCAGTTCCCGGGACAGGGGGGACGAGCAGTACTTC. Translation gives CASSSRDRGDEQYF.

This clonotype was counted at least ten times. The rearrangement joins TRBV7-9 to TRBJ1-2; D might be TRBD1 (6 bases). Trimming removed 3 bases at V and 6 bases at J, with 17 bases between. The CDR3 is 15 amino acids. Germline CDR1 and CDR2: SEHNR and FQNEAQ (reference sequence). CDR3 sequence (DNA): TGTGCCAGCAGCTTGGGGCTCCGGACAGACAATGGCTACACCTTC. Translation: CASSLGLRTDNGYTF.

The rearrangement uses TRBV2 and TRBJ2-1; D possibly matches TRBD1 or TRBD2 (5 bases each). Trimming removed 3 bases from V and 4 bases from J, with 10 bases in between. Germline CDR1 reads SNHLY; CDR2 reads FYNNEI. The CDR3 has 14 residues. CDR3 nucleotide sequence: TGTGCCAGCAGTGAGAGGGGACCGTACAATGAGCAGTTCTTC. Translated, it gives CASSERGPYNEQFF.

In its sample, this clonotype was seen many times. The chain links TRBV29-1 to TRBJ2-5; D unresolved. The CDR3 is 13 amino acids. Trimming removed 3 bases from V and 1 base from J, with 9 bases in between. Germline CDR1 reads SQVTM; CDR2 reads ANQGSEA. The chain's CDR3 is CSVDKAIQETQYF. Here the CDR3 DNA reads TGCAGCGTTGACAAGGCCATCCAAGAGACCCAGTACTTC.

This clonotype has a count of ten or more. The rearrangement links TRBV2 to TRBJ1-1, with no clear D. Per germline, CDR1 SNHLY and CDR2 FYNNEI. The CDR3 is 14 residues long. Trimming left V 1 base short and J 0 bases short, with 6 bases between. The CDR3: CASSEVRMNTEAFF. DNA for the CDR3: TGTGCCAGCAGTGAAGTCAGGATGAACACTGAAGCTTTCTTT.